This passage covers 2 T cell receptor beta chains from one sample sequenced in a study of OX40 agonist ivuxolimab in advanced cancers. Profiled with immunoSEQ multiplex PCR; TCRdb holds only in-frame clones, not every one. The data contain 50,000 to 55,000 clones, roughly 84% of them singletons. Sample: CD4+ or CD8+ T cells sorted from blood, taken in a trial of the OX40 agonist ivuxolimab. Source of these receptors: an adult with an advanced solid tumor such as melanoma, head and neck, liver or kidney cancer.

V and J are TRBV10-3 and TRBJ2-2; the D is unclear. The CDR3 contains 15 residues. V lost 3 bases to trimming and J lost 2 bases, with 10 bases between them. Looked up from germline, CDR1 is ENHRY and CDR2 is SYGVKD. The CDR3 DNA follows: TGTGCCATCAGTGATGGAGTTATAAACACCGGGGAGCTGTTTTTT. It translates to CAISDGVINTGELFF.

This chain uses TRBV7-9 with TRBJ2-3; 7 bases fit TRBD2. This CDR3 comprises 19 residues. Germline V CDR1 and CDR2: SEHNR, FQNEAQ (reference sequence). The ends lost 4 bases at V and 1 base at J; junction bases unmatched: 17. The chain's CDR3 is CASSSTLAAQRGGTDTQYF. CDR3 DNA sequence: TGTGCCAGCAGCTCTACCCTAGCGGCCCAAAGAGGGGGCACAGATACGCAGTATTTT.